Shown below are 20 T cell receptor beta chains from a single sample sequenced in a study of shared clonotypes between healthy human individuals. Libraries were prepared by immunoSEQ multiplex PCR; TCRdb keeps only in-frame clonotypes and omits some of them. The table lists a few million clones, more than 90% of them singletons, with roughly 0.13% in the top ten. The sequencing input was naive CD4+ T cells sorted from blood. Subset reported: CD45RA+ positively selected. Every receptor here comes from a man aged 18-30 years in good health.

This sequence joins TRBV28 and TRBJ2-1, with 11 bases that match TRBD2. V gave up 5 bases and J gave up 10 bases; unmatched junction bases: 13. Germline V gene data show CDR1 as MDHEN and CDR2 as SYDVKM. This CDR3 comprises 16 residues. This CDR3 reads CASSTRGSGGVVEQFF. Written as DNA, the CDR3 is TGTGCCAGCAGTACTCGTGGTAGCGGGGGGGTAGTAGAGCAGTTCTTC.

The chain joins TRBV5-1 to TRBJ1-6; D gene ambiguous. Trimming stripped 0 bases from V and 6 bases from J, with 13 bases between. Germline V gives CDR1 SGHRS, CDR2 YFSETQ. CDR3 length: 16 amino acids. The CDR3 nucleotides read TGCGCCAGCAGCTTGGACGGCTCGTGGGCTAATTCACCCCTCCACTTT. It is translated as CASSLDGSWANSPLHF.

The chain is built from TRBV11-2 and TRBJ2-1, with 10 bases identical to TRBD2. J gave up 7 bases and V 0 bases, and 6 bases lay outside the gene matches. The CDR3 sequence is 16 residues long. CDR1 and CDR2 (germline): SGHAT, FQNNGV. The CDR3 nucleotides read TGTGCCAGCAGCTTAGATAGCGGGAGGTGGGGGAATGAGCAGTTCTTC. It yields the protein CASSLDSGRWGNEQFF.

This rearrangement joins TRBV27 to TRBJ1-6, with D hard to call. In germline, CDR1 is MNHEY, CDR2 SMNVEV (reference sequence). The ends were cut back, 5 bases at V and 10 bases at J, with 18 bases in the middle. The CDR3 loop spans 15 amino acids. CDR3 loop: CASSLRRERASPLHF. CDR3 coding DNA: TGTGCCAGCAGTCTCCGTAGGGAAAGGGCCTCACCCCTCCACTTT.

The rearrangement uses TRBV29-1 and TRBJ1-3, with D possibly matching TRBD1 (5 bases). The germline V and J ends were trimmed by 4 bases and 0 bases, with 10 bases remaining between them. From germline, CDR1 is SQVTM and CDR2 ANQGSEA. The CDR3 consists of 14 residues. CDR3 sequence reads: CSVGGSHSGNTIYF. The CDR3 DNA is TGCAGCGTTGGGGGGAGCCACTCTGGAAACACCATATATTTT.

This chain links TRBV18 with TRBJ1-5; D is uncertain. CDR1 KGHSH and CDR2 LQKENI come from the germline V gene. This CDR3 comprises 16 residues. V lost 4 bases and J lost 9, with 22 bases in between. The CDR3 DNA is TGTGCCAGCTCACAAAACCTCCTCAATACGGAAGGGCCCCAGCATTTT. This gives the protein CASSQNLLNTEGPQHF.

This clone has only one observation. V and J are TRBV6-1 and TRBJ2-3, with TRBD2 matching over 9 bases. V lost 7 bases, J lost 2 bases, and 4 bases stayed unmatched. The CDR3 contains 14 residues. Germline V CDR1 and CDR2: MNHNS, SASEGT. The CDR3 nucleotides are TGTGCCAGCACTCGCGGGGGGGTCACAGATACGCAGTATTTT. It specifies CASTRGGVTDTQYF.

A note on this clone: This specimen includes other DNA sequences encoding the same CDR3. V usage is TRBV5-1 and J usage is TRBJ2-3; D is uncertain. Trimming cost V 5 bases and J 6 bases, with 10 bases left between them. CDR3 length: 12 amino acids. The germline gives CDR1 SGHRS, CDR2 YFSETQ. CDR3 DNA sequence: TGCGCCAGCAGTCCTCCTGGGGATACGCAGTATTTT. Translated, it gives CASSPPGDTQYF. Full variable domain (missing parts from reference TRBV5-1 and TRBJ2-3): KAGVTQTPRYLIKTRGQQVTLSCSPISGHRSVSWYQQTPGQGLQFLFEYFSETQRNKGNFPGRFSGRQFSNSRSEMNVSTLELGDSALYLCASSPPGDTQYFGPGTRLTVL.

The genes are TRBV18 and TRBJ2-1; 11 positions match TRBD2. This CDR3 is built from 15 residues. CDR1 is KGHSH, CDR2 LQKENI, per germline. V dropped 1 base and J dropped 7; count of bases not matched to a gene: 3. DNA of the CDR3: TGTGCCAGCTCACCACTAGCGGGAGGGATTAATGAGCAGTTCTTC. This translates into CASSPLAGGINEQFF.

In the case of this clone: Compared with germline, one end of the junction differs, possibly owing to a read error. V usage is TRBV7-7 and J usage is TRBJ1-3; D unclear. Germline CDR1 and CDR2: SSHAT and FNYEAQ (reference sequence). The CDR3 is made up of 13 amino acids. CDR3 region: CASSRALGNTIYF. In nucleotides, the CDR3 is TGTGCTAGCAGCCGCGCCCTTGGAAACACCATATATTTT. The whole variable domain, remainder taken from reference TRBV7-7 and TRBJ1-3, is GAGVSQSPRYKVTKRGQDVTLRCDPISSHATLYWYQQALGQGPEFLTYFNYEAQPDKSGLPSDRFSAERPEGSISTLTIQRTEQRDSAMYRCASSRALGNTIYFGEGSWLTVV.

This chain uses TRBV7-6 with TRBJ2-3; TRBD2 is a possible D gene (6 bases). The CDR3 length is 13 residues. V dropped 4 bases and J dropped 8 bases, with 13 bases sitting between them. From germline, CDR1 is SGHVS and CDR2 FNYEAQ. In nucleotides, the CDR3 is TGTGCCAGCAGCTCGATCCGGGACTCTACGCAGTATTTT. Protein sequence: CASSSIRDSTQYF.

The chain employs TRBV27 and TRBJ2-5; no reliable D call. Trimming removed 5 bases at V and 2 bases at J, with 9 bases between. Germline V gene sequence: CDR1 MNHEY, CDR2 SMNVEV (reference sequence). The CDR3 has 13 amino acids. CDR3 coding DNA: TGTGCCAGCAGTGCAGCGATTCAAGAGACCCAGTACTTC. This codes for CASSAAIQETQYF.

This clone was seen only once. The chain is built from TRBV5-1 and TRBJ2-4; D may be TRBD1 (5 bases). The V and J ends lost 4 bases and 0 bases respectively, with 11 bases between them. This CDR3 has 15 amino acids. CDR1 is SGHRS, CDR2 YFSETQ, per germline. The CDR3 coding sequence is TGCGCCAGCAGCCGGACATCTCTAGCCAAAAACATTCAGTACTTC. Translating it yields CASSRTSLAKNIQYF.

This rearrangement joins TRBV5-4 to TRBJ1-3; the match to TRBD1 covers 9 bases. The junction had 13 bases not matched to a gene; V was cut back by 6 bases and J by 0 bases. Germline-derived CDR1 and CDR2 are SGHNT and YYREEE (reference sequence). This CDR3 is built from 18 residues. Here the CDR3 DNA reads TGTGCCAGCACCGAATCCGGACAGGGGAAGAGCTCTGGAAACACCATATATTTT. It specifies CASTESGQGKSSGNTIYF.

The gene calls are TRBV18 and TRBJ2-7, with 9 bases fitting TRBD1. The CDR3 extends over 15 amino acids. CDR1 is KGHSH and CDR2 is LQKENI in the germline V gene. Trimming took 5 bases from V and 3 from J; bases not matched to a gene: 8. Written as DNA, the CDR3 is TGTGCCAGCTCAGTCGGGACAGGGACGCTCTACGAGCAGTACTTC. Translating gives CASSVGTGTLYEQYF.

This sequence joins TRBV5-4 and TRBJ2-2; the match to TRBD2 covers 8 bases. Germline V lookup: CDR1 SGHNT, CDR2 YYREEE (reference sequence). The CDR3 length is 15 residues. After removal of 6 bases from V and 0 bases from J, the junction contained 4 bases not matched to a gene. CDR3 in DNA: TGTGCCAGCACCCCGGGGGGGGCGAACACCGGGGAGCTGTTTTTT. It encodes CASTPGGANTGELFF. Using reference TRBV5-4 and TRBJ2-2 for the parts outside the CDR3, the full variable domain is ETGVTQSPTHLIKTRGQQVTLRCSSQSGHNTVSWYQQALGQGPQFIFQYYREEENGRGNFPPRFSGLQFPNYSSELNVNALELDDSALYLCASTPGGANTGELFFGEGSRLTVL.

DNA of the CDR3: TGTGCCAGCAGCTTAGGGACAGGGAAGGGCACCATATATTTT. Protein: CASSLGTGKGTIYF. The rearrangement joins TRBV5-6 to TRBJ1-3; 9 bases line up with TRBD1. This CDR3 has 14 residues. The trim removed 2 bases at V and 9 bases at J, leaving 6 bases unmatched. Germline V CDR1 and CDR2: SGHDT, YYEEEE.

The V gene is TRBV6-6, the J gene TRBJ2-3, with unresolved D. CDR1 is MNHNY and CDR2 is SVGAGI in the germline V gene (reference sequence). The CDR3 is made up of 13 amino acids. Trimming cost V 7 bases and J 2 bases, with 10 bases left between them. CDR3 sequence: CASTGVLTDTQYF. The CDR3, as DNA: TGTGCCAGCACAGGTGTCCTCACAGATACGCAGTATTTT.

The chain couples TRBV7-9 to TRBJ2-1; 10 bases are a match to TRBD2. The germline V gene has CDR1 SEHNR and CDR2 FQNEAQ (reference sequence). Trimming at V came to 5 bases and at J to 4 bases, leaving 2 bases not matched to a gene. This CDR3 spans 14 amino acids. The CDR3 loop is CASSMTSGYNEQFF. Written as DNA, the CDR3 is TGTGCCAGCAGCATGACTAGCGGGTACAATGAGCAGTTCTTC.

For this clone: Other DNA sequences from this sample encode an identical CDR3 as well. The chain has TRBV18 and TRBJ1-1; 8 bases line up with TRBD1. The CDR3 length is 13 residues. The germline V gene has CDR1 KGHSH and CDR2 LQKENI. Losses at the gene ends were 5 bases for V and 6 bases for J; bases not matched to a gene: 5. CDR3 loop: CASSTGQGSEAFF. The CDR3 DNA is TGTGCCAGCTCAACCGGACAGGGATCTGAAGCTTTCTTT.